This T cell receptor (beta chain) was profiled in a study of blood T cells in healthy people across ages (dated by TCRdb to between 2014 and 2017). A note on the overall study: In model experiments, template switching captured roughly one uniquely barcoded TCR beta cDNA molecule for every two T cells. The study measured age-related changes in TCR beta repertoire diversity using deep sequencing normalized with unique cDNA molecular identifiers. The study analyzed two additional independent replicas of 1 million unique cDNA reads from the same blood draw for two donors, one aged 18 to 29 and one aged 80 or older. To avoid experimental bias, donors of different ages were spread randomly across the sequencing lanes. The donors were split into four age groups: young (average 16 years), middle-aged (39), aged (roughly 60) and long-lived (more than 80).

V and J lose 5 bases and 6 bases, and a span of 19 bases separates them. Including cysteine and phenylalanine, the CDR3 has 16 amino acids. The kept DNA is CDR3 alone, 48 bases in frame from the first base. Regarding this clonotype: The antigen it recognizes is unknown. No base-level quality is on record; no much larger clone is a single base apart.

Findings and caveats that apply to the study as a whole: As age increased, observed TCR beta diversity per million T cells dropped in a roughly linear way, and a significant reduction was already evident by age about 40. Observed TCR beta diversity correlated strongly with the percentage of naive T cells measured by flow cytometry. Estimates of total diversity based on one million sequenced T cells were considered lower bounds and underestimates. Bulk unsorted PBMC profiling prevented conclusive comparison of naive and antigen-experienced compartments. Because donor CMV infection status was unknown, age-related changes in expanded clonotypes were potentially confounded. The long-lived group showed more naive CD4+ T cells, fewer expanded clones and increased TCR diversity than the aged group, suggesting age selection.

Donors were 39 systemically healthy Caucasian individuals from Russia aged roughly 6 to 100 years. Each donor gave ten milliliters of peripheral blood, drawn into EDTA-treated Vacutainer tubes. Ficoll-Paque density-gradient centrifugation was used to isolate PBMCs, with at least 7 million obtained per sample. Trizol reagent was used to extract total RNA from the PBMCs, yielding at least 5 micrograms per sample. The percentages of naive CD45RAhigh/CD27high T cells were determined by flow cytometry on a PBMC aliquot from every donor. Receptor libraries were prepared by 5' RACE. TCRdb records Illumina HiSeq 2500 as the sequencer. A second roughly 7 to 12 cycle PCR used a sample-barcoded 5' primer and a J-beta primer mix. A template-switch 5' adaptor carrying 12 random nucleotides introduced a unique molecular identifier onto each TCR beta cDNA molecule. Each sample yielded at least 3 million CDR3-containing paired-end reads. All of the RNA was converted into first-strand cDNA using the Mint cDNA synthesis kit, with a TRBC-specific oligonucleotide serving as the primer. All cDNA was treated with uracil-DNA glycosylase and then went through a first 18-cycle PCR with the universal primers M1SS and BC2_uni_R. As for the original processing: For normalization, 1 million high-quality reads were randomly selected from each sample, with every read carrying a distinct molecular identifier. Instead of being binned into consensus sequences, reads that shared molecular identifiers were thrown out. CDR3 identification, clonotype clustering and error correction used MiTCR with a Q25 quality threshold and the strictest error-elimination algorithm. A nonparametric unseen species model with Euler transformation was used to estimate a lower bound on total TCR beta diversity. TCRdb handled the public reads itself, with Q25 trimming in fastp and clone calling in MiXCR, and kept productive beta chains. Every entry covers one CDR3 protein and lists the most common genes and DNA from its rows. The V and J calls reflect TCRdb's pipeline rather than the authors' work. The sample has some 800,000 distinct CDR3 sequences on record, around 45% of them singletons. The ten biggest clones cover 15% to 25% of the sample.

The clonotype was recovered from a man aged 55-75 years in good health. The chain employs TRBV12-3 or TRBV12-4 and TRBJ1-4; the D gene is perhaps TRBD1, from 6 matching bases. The sequencing sample was made of blood. The nucleotide sequence is TGTGCCAGCAGTCCTAGACTGGGGGCAGGCGATGAAAAACTGTTTTTT. The encoded protein is CASSPRLGAGDEKLFF.